This TCR beta chain was found in a study of control samples from healthy donors and cancer patients. Per germline, CDR1 SGHVS and CDR2 FNYEAQ. This CDR3 is 14 amino acids long. Trimming left V 1 base short and J 3 bases short, with 9 bases between. The table came from immunoSEQ multiplex PCR; TCRdb's copy has only in-frame clones and leaves some out. Altogether some 150,000 clones are present, 91% being singletons, with the ten largest covering more than 6.5%. What was sequenced was blood. This TCR was recovered from a man in his late teens or twenties in good health. This chain connects TRBV7-6 to TRBJ2-5; no firm D call. CDR3 nucleotides: TGTGCCAGCAGCTTAGGTTCACTGGAAGAGACCCAGTACTTC. Translating gives CASSLGSLEETQYF. Full variable domain (outside the CDR3, taken from reference TRBV7-6 and TRBJ2-5): GAGVSQSPRYKVTKRGQDVALRCDPISGHVSLYWYRQALGQGPEFLTYFNYEAQQDKSGLPNDRFSAERPEGSISTLTIQRTEQRDSAMYRCASSLGSLEETQYFGPGTRLLVL.